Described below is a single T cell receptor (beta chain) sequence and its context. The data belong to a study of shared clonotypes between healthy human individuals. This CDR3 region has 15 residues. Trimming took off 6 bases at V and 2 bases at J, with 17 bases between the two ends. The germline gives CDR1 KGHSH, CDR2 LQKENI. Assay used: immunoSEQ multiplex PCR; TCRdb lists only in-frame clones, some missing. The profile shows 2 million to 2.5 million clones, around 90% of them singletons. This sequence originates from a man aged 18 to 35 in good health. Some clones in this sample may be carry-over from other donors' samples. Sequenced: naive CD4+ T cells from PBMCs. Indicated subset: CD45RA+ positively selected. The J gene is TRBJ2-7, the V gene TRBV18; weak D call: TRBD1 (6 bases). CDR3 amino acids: CASSPYRDTAYEQYF. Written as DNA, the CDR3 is TGTGCCAGCTCTCCCTACCGGGACACCGCCTACGAGCAGTACTTC.